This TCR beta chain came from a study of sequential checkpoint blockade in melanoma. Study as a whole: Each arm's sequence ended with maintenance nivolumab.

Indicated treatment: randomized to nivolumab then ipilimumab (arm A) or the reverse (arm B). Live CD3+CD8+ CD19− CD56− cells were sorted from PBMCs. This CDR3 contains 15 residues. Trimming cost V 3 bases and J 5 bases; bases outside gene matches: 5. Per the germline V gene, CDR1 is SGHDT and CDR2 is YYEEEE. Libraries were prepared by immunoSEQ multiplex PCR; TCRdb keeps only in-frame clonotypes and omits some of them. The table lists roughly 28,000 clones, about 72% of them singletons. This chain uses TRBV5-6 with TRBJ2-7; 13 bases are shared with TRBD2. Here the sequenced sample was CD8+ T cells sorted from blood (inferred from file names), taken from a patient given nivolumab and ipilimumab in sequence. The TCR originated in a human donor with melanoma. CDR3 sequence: CASSWTSGGPNEQYF. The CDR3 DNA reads TGTGCCAGCAGCTGGACTAGCGGGGGCCCCAACGAGCAGTACTTC.